This is a list of T cell receptor beta chains from one sample in a study of blood T cell repertoires in COVID-19. Assay used: immunoSEQ multiplex PCR; TCRdb lists only in-frame clones, some missing. The sample includes 200,000 to 300,000 clones, around 84% of them seen just once. Sample: peripheral blood. The origin of the receptors is a man aged 60 to 69 with acute or convalescent COVID-19. Each CDR3 is given with its conserved first and last residue. D genes are given only for firm matches. Clone size is stated in some rows and not others, as once, few, many or a class when expanded.

D: TRBD1
V: TRBV9
length: 17
J: TRBJ2-1
size: once
DNA: TGTGCCAGCAGCCCTCCCGGGACAGGGGCTAGCCACAATGAGCAGTTCTTC
CDR3: CASSPPGTGASHNEQFF

D: -
V: TRBV15
length: 14
J: TRBJ2-7
size: -
DNA: TGTGCCACCAGCAGAGGGGGGGGCCCCTACGAGCAGTACTTC
CDR3: CATSRGGGPYEQYF

D: -
V: TRBV5-1
length: 15
J: TRBJ2-3
size: -
DNA: TGCGCCAGCAGCTTGGCTCTCTCTAGCACAGATACGCAGTATTTT
CDR3: CASSLALSSTDTQYF

D: TRBD1
V: TRBV10-1
length: 16
J: TRBJ1-1
size: -
DNA: TGCGCCAGCAGTGAGTCGGGCAGGGGGTCTACCACTGAAGCTTTCTTT
CDR3: CASSESGRGSTTEAFF

D: TRBD1
V: TRBV6-1
length: 15
J: TRBJ2-3
size: -
DNA: TGTGCCAGCAGTGAGTCAGACAGGGCCTCAGATACGCAGTATTTT
CDR3: CASSESDRASDTQYF

D: -
V: TRBV11-1
length: 13
J: TRBJ1-4
size: -
DNA: TGTGCCAGCAGCTCCGGGGTTGAAGAAAAACTGTTTTTT
CDR3: CASSSGVEEKLFF

D: -
V: TRBV10-3
length: 15
J: TRBJ2-1
size: -
DNA: TGTGCCATCAGTGAGTCCTATAGCTCCTACAATGAGCAGTTCTTC
CDR3: CAISESYSSYNEQFF

D: TRBD1
V: TRBV2
length: 13
J: TRBJ1-1
size: -
DNA: TGTGCCAGCAGTCGGACAGGGTACACTGAAGCTTTCTTT
CDR3: CASSRTGYTEAFF

D: -
V: TRBV9
length: 17
J: TRBJ2-6
size: -
DNA: TGTGCCAGCAGCGTTCCCGGGACACTCTCTGGGGCCAACGTCCTGACTTTC
CDR3: CASSVPGTLSGANVLTF

D: TRBD1
V: TRBV30
length: 13
J: TRBJ2-7
size: -
DNA: TGTGCCTGGACCCGGACAGGCGGGTACGAGCAGTACTTC
CDR3: CAWTRTGGYEQYF

D: -
V: TRBV5-4
length: 15
J: TRBJ2-6
size: few
DNA: TGTGCCAGCAGCTTAAACAGGGCTGGGGCCAACGTCCTGACTTTC
CDR3: CASSLNRAGANVLTF

D: -
V: TRBV11-2
length: 12
J: TRBJ2-3
size: -
DNA: TGTGCCAGCAGCTTGGGCGCGGATACGCAGTATTTT
CDR3: CASSLGADTQYF

D: TRBD1
V: TRBV5-6
length: 15
J: TRBJ2-7
size: few
DNA: TGTGCCAGCAGCTTGGATGGGACAGGGGTCTACGAGCAGTACTTC
CDR3: CASSLDGTGVYEQYF

D: -
V: TRBV28
length: 16
J: TRBJ2-3
size: -
DNA: TGTGCCAGCAGGCCCTTTAGCGGAGCTAGCACAGATACGCAGTATTTT
CDR3: CASRPFSGASTDTQYF

D: TRBD1
V: TRBV2
length: 14
J: TRBJ1-1
size: few
DNA: TGTGCCAGCAGGGAGGGGGCCCCGTATACTGAAGCTTTCTTT
CDR3: CASREGAPYTEAFF

D: -
V: TRBV7-2
length: 16
J: TRBJ1-2
size: few
DNA: TGTGCCAGCAGCTGGTCTGAGGACACCGCGATGCAGGGCTACACCTTC
CDR3: CASSWSEDTAMQGYTF

D: -
V: TRBV6-2/TRBV6-3
length: 14
J: TRBJ2-3
size: -
DNA: TGTGCCAGCAGTTACGGGGGGAGCACAGATACGCAGTATTTT
CDR3: CASSYGGSTDTQYF

D: -
V: TRBV10-3
length: 13
J: TRBJ2-3
size: -
DNA: TGTGCCATCGGACGGTCTAGCGCAGATACGCAGTATTTT
CDR3: CAIGRSSADTQYF

D: TRBD1
V: TRBV7-9
length: 14
J: TRBJ2-5
size: -
DNA: TGTGCCAGCAGCCCAGTGGACAGGGGAGAGACCCAGTACTTC
CDR3: CASSPVDRGETQYF

D: TRBD2
V: TRBV30
length: 16
J: TRBJ2-3
size: -
DNA: TGTGCCTGGAGTGAGGGACTAGCGGGGGAAGGAGATACGCAGTATTTT
CDR3: CAWSEGLAGEGDTQYF

D: TRBD1
V: TRBV18
length: 14
J: TRBJ2-7
size: -
DNA: TGTGCCAGCTCACTCCGGGACAGCGCCTACGAGCAGTACTTC
CDR3: CASSLRDSAYEQYF

D: TRBD1
V: TRBV23-1
length: 21
J: TRBJ1-1
size: few
DNA: TGCGCCAGCAGTCACCGGGATGAGAACCATACGCCAGGGGGGCGGCACACTGAAGCTTTCTTT
CDR3: CASSHRDENHTPGGRHTEAFF

D: TRBD1
V: TRBV2
length: 14
J: TRBJ1-4
size: -
DNA: TGTGCCAGCAGGAGGGGACAGCATAATGAAAAACTGTTTTTT
CDR3: CASRRGQHNEKLFF

D: -
V: TRBV5-1
length: 15
J: TRBJ1-4
size: -
DNA: TGCGCCAGCAGCTTGGCCTGGTCGGTGGAGGAAAAACTGTTTTTT
CDR3: CASSLAWSVEEKLFF

D: TRBD1
V: TRBV30
length: 15
J: TRBJ2-5
size: -
DNA: TGTGCCTGGAGTGTAAGGACAGGGGGGCCAAAGACCCAGTACTTC
CDR3: CAWSVRTGGPKTQYF

D: TRBD2
V: TRBV29-1
length: 15
J: TRBJ2-5
size: once
DNA: TGCAGCGTTCCCGAAAGCGGGGGGGCTGGAGAGACCCAGTACTTC
CDR3: CSVPESGGAGETQYF

D: -
V: TRBV5-8
length: 17
J: TRBJ1-1
size: -
DNA: TGTGCCAGCAGCTTTTCCCCCAGAAAACACGACTACACTGAAGCTTTCTTT
CDR3: CASSFSPRKHDYTEAFF

D: TRBD1
V: TRBV7-3
length: 17
J: TRBJ2-5
size: few
DNA: TGTGCCAGCAGCCCGCGGTCGGGACAGATGGTCAAAGAGACCCAGTACTTC
CDR3: CASSPRSGQMVKETQYF

D: TRBD2
V: TRBV4-2
length: 14
J: TRBJ2-5
size: -
DNA: TGTGCCAGCAGCCCCGAGGGAGGGGAAGAGACCCAGTACTTC
CDR3: CASSPEGGEETQYF

D: TRBD2
V: TRBV3-1/TRBV3-2
length: 14
J: TRBJ2-7
size: -
DNA: TGTGCCAGCAGCCATGTCCGGGGGGGAGACGAGCAGTACTTC
CDR3: CASSHVRGGDEQYF

D: TRBD2
V: TRBV15
length: 16
J: TRBJ2-7
size: -
DNA: TGTGCCACCAGCAGAGATTGGGCTAGCGGGAGTCGCGAGCAGTACTTC
CDR3: CATSRDWASGSREQYF

D: -
V: TRBV18
length: 15
J: TRBJ1-1
size: -
DNA: TGTGCCAGCTCACCCTCTCCGGGGATGAACACTGAAGCTTTCTTT
CDR3: CASSPSPGMNTEAFF

D: -
V: TRBV6-5
length: 14
J: TRBJ1-3
size: -
DNA: TGTGCCAGCAGAGCGGGAATATCTGGAAACACCATATATTTT
CDR3: CASRAGISGNTIYF

D: TRBD1
V: TRBV5-1
length: 16
J: TRBJ1-1
size: -
DNA: TGCGCCAGCAGCTTGGTAGTTGACAGGGTATCTACTGAAGCTTTCTTT
CDR3: CASSLVVDRVSTEAFF

D: -
V: TRBV9
length: 13
J: TRBJ2-2
size: -
DNA: TGTGCCAGCAGCGGACAACAGGGCGGGGAGCTGTTTTTT
CDR3: CASSGQQGGELFF

D: -
V: TRBV4-2
length: 15
J: TRBJ1-3
size: -
DNA: TGTGCCAGCAGCCAAGAAGGGGTTTCTGGAAACACCATATATTTT
CDR3: CASSQEGVSGNTIYF

D: TRBD2
V: TRBV5-1
length: 21
J: TRBJ2-3
size: -
DNA: TGCGCCAGCAGCTTGGTCGCTACGGCTAGCGGAAACCGTATAGCACCGGATACGCAGTATTTT
CDR3: CASSLVATASGNRIAPDTQYF

D: -
V: TRBV25-1
length: 11
J: TRBJ2-7
size: -
DNA: TGTGCCAGCAGCAGGGTACACGAGCAGTACTTC
CDR3: CASSRVHEQYF

D: TRBD1
V: TRBV27
length: 16
J: TRBJ1-4
size: few
DNA: TGTGCCAGCAGTTTATCCCAAACAGGGGTAAGGGAAAAACTGTTTTTT
CDR3: CASSLSQTGVREKLFF

D: -
V: TRBV6-6
length: 15
J: TRBJ2-7
size: many
DNA: TGTGCCAGCAGTCCCGAGATTAGACACCCCTACGAGCAGTACTTC
CDR3: CASSPEIRHPYEQYF

D: TRBD1
V: TRBV5-4
length: 14
J: TRBJ2-7
size: -
DNA: TGTGCCAGCAGCATCCAGGGACAGGGGGCAAAGCAGTACTTC
CDR3: CASSIQGQGAKQYF

D: TRBD2
V: TRBV4-2
length: 17
J: TRBJ2-3
size: -
DNA: TGTGCCAGCAGCCAAGATATCACTAGCGGGAACACAGATACGCAGTATTTT
CDR3: CASSQDITSGNTDTQYF

D: -
V: TRBV30
length: 14
J: TRBJ1-6
size: -
DNA: TGTGCCTGGAGTTTGCCGGGTCCCTATTCACCCCTCCACTTT
CDR3: CAWSLPGPYSPLHF

D: -
V: TRBV4-3
length: 16
J: TRBJ1-5
size: -
DNA: TGCGCCAGCAGCCAAGATCGAGGGGTGGGGGGGCAGCCCCAGCATTTT
CDR3: CASSQDRGVGGQPQHF

D: -
V: TRBV2
length: 16
J: TRBJ2-2
size: -
DNA: TGTGCCAGCAGTGAGCGGCAAATTACCCTAACCGGGGAGCTGTTTTTT
CDR3: CASSERQITLTGELFF